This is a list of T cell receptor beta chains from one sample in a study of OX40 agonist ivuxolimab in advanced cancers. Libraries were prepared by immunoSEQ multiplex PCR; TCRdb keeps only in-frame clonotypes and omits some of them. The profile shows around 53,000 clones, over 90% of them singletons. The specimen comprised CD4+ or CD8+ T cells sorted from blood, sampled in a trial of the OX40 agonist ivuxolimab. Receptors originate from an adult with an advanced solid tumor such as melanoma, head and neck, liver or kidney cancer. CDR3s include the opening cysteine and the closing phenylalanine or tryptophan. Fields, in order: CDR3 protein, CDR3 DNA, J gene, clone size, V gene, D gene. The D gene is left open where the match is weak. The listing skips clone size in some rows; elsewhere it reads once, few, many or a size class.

CASTKMPGLAGLQETQYF | TGTGCCAGCACCAAAATGCCGGGACTAGCGGGACTCCAAGAGACCCAGTACTTC | TRBJ2-5 | - | TRBV7-8 | TRBD2
CASSQARGDEQYF | TGCGCCAGCAGCCAAGCCCGAGGCGACGAGCAGTACTTC | TRBJ2-7 | - | TRBV4-3 | -
CASSPGLEQTGELFF | TGTGCCAGCAGCCCGGGACTAGAGCAAACCGGGGAGCTGTTTTTT | TRBJ2-2 | - | TRBV28 | TRBD2
CASSLSGGDYEQYF | TGTGCCAGCAGTTTAAGCGGGGGGGACTACGAGCAGTACTTC | TRBJ2-7 | - | TRBV28 | TRBD2
CASSLASGYEQYF | TGTGCCAGCAGTTTAGCTAGCGGCTACGAGCAGTACTTC | TRBJ2-7 | few | TRBV6-5 | TRBD2
CASTPRLAGNEQFF | TGTGCCAGCACCCCGAGACTAGCGGGCAATGAGCAGTTCTTC | TRBJ2-1 | - | TRBV27 | TRBD2
CAFTGQPVGYGYTF | TGTGCCTTTACCGGGCAGCCAGTTGGCTATGGCTACACCTTC | TRBJ1-2 | - | TRBV7-9 | -
CASSFGGNQPQHF | TGTGCCAGCAGTTTTGGGGGCAATCAGCCCCAGCATTTT | TRBJ1-5 | - | TRBV27 | -
CASSQGTEQYF | TGTGCCAGCTCACAGGGAACGGAGCAGTACTTC | TRBJ2-7 | - | TRBV28 | -
CASRRTGGRNSYEQYF | TGTGCCAGCAGAAGGACAGGGGGCAGGAACTCCTACGAGCAGTACTTC | TRBJ2-7 | - | TRBV27 | TRBD1
CASSSPGHLFF | TGTGCCAGTAGTTCGCCGGGACACCTTTTTTTT | TRBJ1-5 | - | TRBV19 | -
CASSYSLLSSEAFF | TGTGCCAGCAGTTACTCGTTATTAAGTTCTGAAGCTTTCTTT | TRBJ1-1 | - | TRBV6-5 | -
CASSLEFRGGYYGYTF | TGTGCCAGCAGCTTGGAATTCCGGGGCGGGTACTATGGCTACACCTTC | TRBJ1-2 | - | TRBV5-6 | -
CASSESQGSRTEAFF | TGCGCCAGCAGTGAGAGTCAGGGTTCGCGCACTGAAGCTTTCTTT | TRBJ1-1 | - | TRBV10-1 | -
CASSLARGPGQPQHF | TGTGCCAGCAGCTTGGCTAGGGGGCCGGGTCAGCCCCAGCATTTT | TRBJ1-5 | - | TRBV5-6 | TRBD1
CASSLFRRPPNYGYTF | TGTGCCAGCTCGCTTTTCCGACGTCCTCCTAACTATGGCTACACCTTC | TRBJ1-2 | - | TRBV18 | -
CASSLVVGPPELGYF | TGTGCCAGCAGCTTAGTTGTAGGCCCCCCCGAGTTGGGGTACTTC | TRBJ2-7 | - | TRBV11-2 | -
CASSGDGVQPQHF | TGTGCCAGCAGCGGGGATGGGGTCCAGCCCCAGCATTTT | TRBJ1-5 | - | TRBV9 | -
CASSPGRSISSYNEQFF | TGTGCCAGCTCACCAGGACGGAGCATTAGCTCCTACAATGAGCAGTTCTTC | TRBJ2-1 | once | TRBV18 | -
CASSTWTRPNTGELFF | TGTGCCAGCAGTACATGGACGCGTCCGAACACCGGGGAGCTGTTTTTT | TRBJ2-2 | - | TRBV13 | -
CASSGTANQPQHF | TGTGCCAGCAGCGGGACAGCAAATCAGCCCCAGCATTTT | TRBJ1-5 | - | TRBV9 | -
CASRYGLLYNEQFF | TGTGCCAGCAGATACGGACTGTTATACAATGAGCAGTTCTTC | TRBJ2-1 | - | TRBV27 | -
CASSQPTRLEITYEQYF | TGCGCCAGCAGTCAACCCACTAGACTAGAGATTACCTACGAGCAGTACTTC | TRBJ2-7 | - | TRBV23-1 | -
CASSATGTDSYEQYF | TGTGCCAGCAGCGCGACCGGGACCGATTCCTACGAGCAGTACTTC | TRBJ2-7 | - | TRBV9 | -
CASSRRDRGKQEETQYF | TGTGCCAGCAGCAGACGGGACAGGGGGAAACAAGAAGAGACCCAGTACTTC | TRBJ2-5 | once | TRBV7-9 | TRBD1
CASSLTKTGGNNYGYTF | TGCGCCAGCAGTCTTACAAAGACAGGGGGCAATAACTATGGCTACACCTTC | TRBJ1-2 | - | TRBV5-1 | TRBD1
CASSPGNTEAFF | TGCGCCAGCAGCCCAGGCAACACTGAAGCTTTCTTT | TRBJ1-1 | - | TRBV4-3 | -
CASSLGRGDEQFF | TGTGCCAGCAGTTTAGGCAGGGGGGATGAGCAGTTCTTC | TRBJ2-1 | - | TRBV27 | -